The source of this T cell receptor beta chain is a study of CD8 T cells in ankylosing spondylitis. Study findings and constraints: Within ankylosing spondylitis blood, a TCR beta motif made up of under 10 highly homologous variants appeared to be characteristic.

In TCRdb, the 5' RACE reads were re-called with MiXCR into one record per CDR3 protein. The table lists fewer than 750,000 distinct CDR3 sequences, under 20% of them singletons. Regarding this clonotype: As yet, its antigen is unknown.

This CDR3 region has 13 residues. Germline assignment: CDR1 SQVTM and CDR2 ANQGSEA. V was cut by 3 bases and J by 1 base, with 6 bases left in between. Input material: blood, either unsorted or a sorted T cell fraction (not recorded which). The receptor comes from a male donor with ankylosing spondylitis. This chain connects TRBV29-1 to TRBJ2-2, with D hard to call. CDR3 sequence reads: CSVDILNTGELFF. The CDR3 DNA sequence: TGCAGCGTTGATATTTTGAACACCGGGGAGCTGTTTTTT.